This passage covers 23 T cell receptor beta chains from one sample sequenced in a study of blood T cell repertoires in COVID-19. The repertoire was sequenced with immunoSEQ multiplex PCR; TCRdb's copy has only in-frame clones and lacks some. Altogether 150,000 or so clones are present, about 88% being singletons, with the ten largest covering about 2.1%. Source material: peripheral blood. These receptors came from a human donor in a cohort sampled during active COVID-19.

This clone has more than one count but fewer than ten. CDR3 in DNA: TGTGCCAGCAGCTTTGGAGGACAGATCGATGAGCAGTTCTTC. Protein: CASSFGGQIDEQFF. This chain joins TRBV7-3 and TRBJ2-1, with D possibly TRBD1 on 6 matching bases. The germline V gene encodes CDR1 SGHTA and CDR2 FQGTGA. The CDR3 runs 14 residues. V was cut by 3 bases and J by 8 bases, with 14 bases left in between.

The chain links TRBV5-1 to TRBJ1-3, with a possible D match to TRBD1 (5 bases). The V end lost 1 base, the J end lost 0 bases, and 8 bases lay between the germline ends. Per germline, CDR1 SGHRS and CDR2 YFSETQ. The CDR3 consists of 15 residues. The CDR3 sequence: CASSLPDISGNTIYF. The CDR3 DNA reads TGCGCCAGCAGCTTGCCGGACATCTCTGGAAACACCATATATTTT.

CDR3 sequence reads: CASSSWGDLPDTEAFF. The CDR3, as DNA: TGTGCCAGCAGCTCTTGGGGGGACCTACCCGACACTGAAGCTTTCTTT. The chain combines TRBV5-4 with TRBJ1-1; possibly TRBD1 for D (5 bases). This CDR3 comprises 16 residues. In germline, CDR1 is SGHNT, CDR2 YYREEE (reference sequence). Trimming stripped 3 bases from V and 3 bases from J, with 18 bases between.

This clone was picked up one time. This sequence joins TRBV7-9 and TRBJ2-7; perhaps TRBD1 as D (6 bases). V lost 1 base and J 3 bases, leaving 10 bases between the germline ends. The CDR3 consists of 14 residues. Germline values: CDR1 SEHNR, CDR2 FQNEAQ (reference sequence). The CDR3 nucleotides read TGTGCCAGCAGCTTAGGGACAGAAAACTACGAGCAGTACTTC. Translating gives CASSLGTENYEQYF.

The chain couples TRBV4-2 to TRBJ1-3; 9 positions agree with TRBD1. The V gene's germline CDR1 is LGHNA and CDR2 YNFKEQ. Trimming cost V 4 bases and J 1 base; bases outside gene matches: 5. The CDR3 extends over 16 amino acids. The CDR3 DNA reads TGTGCCAGCAGCCTACCCGGGACAGGGTCTGGAAACACCATATATTTT. Residues: CASSLPGTGSGNTIYF.

The chain employs TRBV2 and TRBJ1-5, with 7 bases matching TRBD1. V shed 7 bases and J 7 bases; nucleotides not matched to a gene: 7. Germline assignment: CDR1 SNHLY and CDR2 FYNNEI. This CDR3 is 13 amino acids long. The CDR3 DNA sequence: TGTGCCAGCACCGAGGGGGCGGGACAGCCCCAGCATTTT. The encoded protein is CASTEGAGQPQHF.

In this sample, this clone turned up once. V usage is TRBV27 and J usage is TRBJ2-7, with no clear D. The V and J ends lost 3 bases and 0 bases respectively, with 9 bases between them. Germline V gene sequence: CDR1 MNHEY, CDR2 SMNVEV (reference sequence). The CDR3 runs to 14 residues. The CDR3, as DNA: TGTGCCAGCAGTTTCGAGTCTAGCTCCTACGAGCAGTACTTC. It codes for CASSFESSSYEQYF.

J is TRBJ2-1 and V is TRBV5-8, with 7 bases that match TRBD2. Germline CDR1 is SGHTS and CDR2 is YDEGEE. Trimming removed 0 bases from V and 0 bases from J; junction bases left unmatched: 6. CDR3 size: 17 residues. CDR3 loop: CASSLASGGGSYNEQFF. The CDR3 coding sequence is TGTGCCAGCAGCTTGGCCTCGGGAGGAGGCTCCTACAATGAGCAGTTCTTC.

This clone was detected once. The chain recombines TRBV11-2 with TRBJ2-1; a weak D match, TRBD1 (6 bases). The germline gives CDR1 SGHAT, CDR2 FQNNGV. The CDR3 is made up of 12 amino acids. The V and J ends lost 4 bases and 8 bases respectively, with 9 bases between them. The chain's CDR3 is CASSSTGYEQFF. CDR3 coding DNA: TGTGCCAGCAGCTCTACAGGGTATGAGCAGTTCTTC.

The rearrangement joins TRBV4-1 to TRBJ1-4, with a tentative D call TRBD1 (6 bases). This CDR3 region has 18 residues. Trimming took off 4 bases at V and 6 bases at J, with 24 bases between the two ends. CDR1 MGHRA and CDR2 YSYEKL come from the germline V gene. CDR3 nucleotides: TGCGCCAGCAGCCCCCAGGGGCGGGGGGCCTTCTCGTATGAAAAACTGTTTTTT. Translated, it gives CASSPQGRGAFSYEKLFF.

The J gene is TRBJ1-2, the V gene TRBV5-1; the D gene is possibly TRBD1 (5 bases). This CDR3 has 14 amino acids. Trimming cost V 0 bases and J 5 bases, with 11 bases left between them. Germline CDR1 SGHRS, CDR2 YFSETQ. CDR3 nucleotide sequence: TGCGCCAGCAGCTTGGAGCGGGGCGAATATGGCTACACCTTC. It codes for CASSLERGEYGYTF.

The V call is TRBV18, the J call TRBJ2-7; 8 bases fit TRBD2. The germline gives CDR1 KGHSH, CDR2 LQKENI. V lost 1 base, J lost 3 bases, and 8 bases stayed unmatched. The length of the CDR3 is 16 residues. CDR3 sequence (DNA): TGTGCCAGCTCACCACTAGAGGGACTAGGTCTCTACGAGCAGTACTTC. Translating it yields CASSPLEGLGLYEQYF. The complete variable domain, with remaining parts taken from reference TRBV18 and TRBJ2-7, reads NAGVMQNPRHLVRRRGQEARLRCSPMKGHSHVYWYRQLPEEGLKFMVYLQKENIIDESGMPKERFSAEFPKEGPSILRIQQVVRGDSAAYFCASSPLEGLGLYEQYFGPGTRLTVT.

The V gene is TRBV5-1, the J gene TRBJ2-2, with 9 positions matching TRBD2. Germline trimming cut 4 bases from V and 0 bases from J; bases unmatched to any gene: 4. The CDR3 runs 16 residues. CDR1 SGHRS and CDR2 YFSETQ come from the germline V gene. The DNA for the CDR3 is TGCGCCAGCAGCCTCATAGCGGGAGCGAACACCGGGGAGCTGTTTTTT. This encodes CASSLIAGANTGELFF.

The rearrangement links TRBV14 to TRBJ2-7, with 9 bases aligning to TRBD1. From germline, CDR1 is SGHDN and CDR2 FVKESK. This CDR3 region has 20 residues. V shed 0 bases, J shed 6 bases, and the junction held 21 bases outside the gene matches. The CDR3 DNA is TGTGCCAGCAGCCAAGACAACCGGGACAGGGTGTACCCTACCCCTTCCGAGCAGTACTTC. It encodes CASSQDNRDRVYPTPSEQYF.

The gene calls are TRBV4-2 and TRBJ2-3; 15 bases line up with TRBD2. V lost 1 base and J lost 5; bases outside the gene matches: 7. The CDR3 has 18 residues. The V gene's germline CDR1 is LGHNA and CDR2 YNFKEQ. The CDR3 spells CASSQAPGLAGGKDTQYF. As DNA, the CDR3 is TGTGCCAGCAGCCAAGCCCCGGGACTAGCGGGAGGAAAAGATACGCAGTATTTT.

The rearrangement joins TRBV9 to TRBJ2-3, with D perhaps TRBD2 (6 bases). Trimming pared 1 base from V and 5 bases from J, leaving 11 bases between. Germline-derived CDR1 and CDR2 are SGDLS and YYNGEE. The CDR3 is 14 residues long. In nucleotides, the CDR3 is TGTGCCAGCAGCGTAAGGGGAGGAATAGATACGCAGTATTTT. It yields the protein CASSVRGGIDTQYF.

This chain uses TRBV25-1 with TRBJ1-6; 7 nucleotides line up with TRBD1. This CDR3 has 14 residues. V dropped 7 bases and J dropped 8; count of bases not matched to a gene: 8. Germline CDR1 reads MGHDK; CDR2 reads SYGVNS. In DNA form, the CDR3 reads TGTGCCAGCACCCAGGGGGACGTTTATTCACCCCTCCACTTT. This encodes CASTQGDVYSPLHF.

The chain employs TRBV4-2 and TRBJ2-1, with 10 positions matching TRBD1. The J segment lost 5 bases and the V segment lost 0 bases, leaving 1 base of the junction unmatched. This CDR3 has 15 residues. Germline assignment: CDR1 LGHNA and CDR2 YNFKEQ. Here the CDR3 reads CASSQDGQGDNEQFF. The CDR3, as DNA: TGTGCCAGCAGCCAAGACGGACAGGGGGACAATGAGCAGTTCTTC.

A single count supports this clone. The chain joins TRBV5-4 to TRBJ2-1, with TRBD1 as a possible D gene (6 bases). V dropped 0 bases and J dropped 5 bases, with 15 bases sitting between them. Per the germline V gene, CDR1 is SGHNT and CDR2 is YYREEE (reference sequence). The length of the CDR3 is 16 residues. The CDR3 DNA follows: TGTGCCAGCAGCTTGGATCGGACAGCTAATAACAATGAGCAGTTCTTC. Protein: CASSLDRTANNNEQFF.

The V call is TRBV6-5, the J call TRBJ2-5, with 12 nucleotides matching TRBD2. This CDR3 region has 15 residues. With 7 bases clipped from V and 4 bases from J, the junction kept 7 bases outside the gene matches. From germline, CDR1 is MNHEY and CDR2 SVGAGI. DNA for the CDR3: TGTGCCAGCAAGCTAGCGGGAGGGAGAGGAGAGACCCAGTACTTC. Its translation is CASKLAGGRGETQYF.

The rearrangement joins TRBV5-1 to TRBJ1-3, with 7 nucleotides matching TRBD1. Unmatched junction bases numbered 3, after V lost 5 bases and J lost 4 bases. The CDR3 contains 13 residues. Germline-derived CDR1 and CDR2 are SGHRS and YFSETQ. Written as DNA, the CDR3 is TGCGCCAGCAGGACAGGGTCCGGAAACACCATATATTTT. Its protein is CASRTGSGNTIYF.

The rearrangement uses TRBV7-6 and TRBJ2-2, with TRBD1 matching over 7 bases. This CDR3 is built from 16 residues. The germline V gene encodes CDR1 SGHVS and CDR2 FNYEAQ. With 6 bases clipped from V and 3 bases from J, the junction kept 10 bases outside the gene matches. CDR3 region: CASSPPGQTYTGELFF. The CDR3 DNA reads as TGTGCCAGCAGTCCTCCGGGACAGACATACACCGGGGAGCTGTTTTTT. Full variable domain (remainder filled in from reference TRBV7-6 and TRBJ2-2): GAGVSQSPRYKVTKRGQDVALRCDPISGHVSLYWYRQALGQGPEFLTYFNYEAQQDKSGLPNDRFSAERPEGSISTLTIQRTEQRDSAMYRCASSPPGQTYTGELFFGEGSRLTVL.

The V and J genes are TRBV28 and TRBJ2-2; perhaps TRBD1 as D (5 bases). The CDR3 spans 16 residues. CDR1 and CDR2 (germline): MDHEN, SYDVKM. The ends were cut back, 6 bases at V and 0 bases at J, with 14 bases in the middle. The DNA for the CDR3 is TGTGCCAGCAGCCGACTCACGACAGCGAACACCGGGGAGCTGTTTTTT. Translated, it gives CASSRLTTANTGELFF.